Below are 31 T cell receptor beta chains sequenced from a single sample in a study of cytomegalovirus exposure and HLA in healthy donors. A multiplex PCR was run with 60 Vbeta primers and 13 Jbeta primers. The assay was immunoSEQ multiplex PCR, and TCRdb's table has in-frame clones only and misses some. The sample carries around 190,000 clones, about 77% recorded once. Sequencing was performed on PBMCs. These TCRs come from a female donor in good health and CMV-seronegative.

V gene TRBV10-2 combines with J gene TRBJ2-1; a weak D match, TRBD2 (5 bases). The germline gives CDR1 WSHSY, CDR2 SAAADI. Trimming took 0 bases from V and 7 from J, leaving 13 bases between them. CDR3 length: 15 residues. CDR3 in amino acids: CASSESTGPGNEQFF. The CDR3 nucleotides are TGCGCCAGCAGTGAGTCGACCGGACCGGGGAATGAGCAGTTCTTC.

V and J are TRBV7-2 and TRBJ2-7; the D is unclear. V was cut by 1 base and J by 3 bases, with 7 bases left in between. The germline CDR1 and CDR2 sequences are SGHTA and FQGNSA. The CDR3 length is 13 residues. The CDR3 DNA reads TGTGCCAGCAGCTTAGGACCGGGCTACGAGCAGTACTTC. Protein: CASSLGPGYEQYF.

The chain recombines TRBV7-9 with TRBJ2-1, with TRBD2 identical over 9 bases. Trimming cost V 1 base and J 0 bases; bases outside gene matches: 4. CDR3 size: 17 residues. CDR1 is SEHNR, CDR2 FQNEAQ, per germline (reference sequence). Written as DNA, the CDR3 is TGTGCCAGCAGCTTAGGGACGACTAGCGGCTCCTACAATGAGCAGTTCTTC. Its translation: CASSLGTTSGSYNEQFF.

This clone was recorded a few times. The chain carries TRBV19 and TRBJ2-4; D perhaps matches TRBD2 (5 bases). The CDR3 covers 15 residues. V was clipped by 4 bases and J by 0 bases, with 10 bases between them. The V gene's germline CDR1 is LNHDA and CDR2 SQIVND (reference sequence). This CDR3 reads CASSSREKAKNIQYF. The CDR3, as DNA: TGTGCCAGTAGTAGCCGGGAAAAAGCCAAAAACATTCAGTACTTC. The full variable domain, rest sourced from reference TRBV19 and TRBJ2-4, is DGGITQSPKYLFRKEGQNVTLSCEQNLNHDAMYWYRQDPGQGLRLIYYSQIVNDFQKGDIAEGYSVSREKKESFPLTVTSAQKNPTAFYLCASSSREKAKNIQYFGAGTRLSVL.

This clone was found a few times. The chain carries TRBV2 and TRBJ2-7, with 14 bases that match TRBD2. Germline values: CDR1 SNHLY, CDR2 FYNNEI. The length of the CDR3 is 13 residues. With 10 bases clipped from V and 3 bases from J, the junction kept 2 bases outside the gene matches. CDR3 loop: CAIGTSGSYEQYF. The CDR3 coding sequence is TGTGCCATCGGGACTAGCGGGAGCTACGAGCAGTACTTC.

The chain links TRBV15 to TRBJ1-1; D not certain. The CDR3 runs 13 residues. Trimming took off 2 bases at V and 3 bases at J, with 7 bases between the two ends. Germline-derived CDR1 and CDR2 are LNHNV and YYDKDF (reference sequence). CDR3: CATSRTRDTEAFF. The CDR3 region has the DNA TGTGCCACCAGCAGAACCCGGGACACTGAAGCTTTCTTT. Together with reference TRBV15 and TRBJ1-1, the CDR3 gives the full variable domain: DAMVIQNPRYQVTQFGKPVTLSCSQTLNHNVMYWYQQKSSQAPKLLFHYYDKDFNNEADTPDNFQSRRPNTSFCFLDIRSPGLGDTAMYLCATSRTRDTEAFFGQGTRLTVV.

V usage is TRBV11-3 and J usage is TRBJ2-7, with 7 positions matching TRBD2. Germline V CDR1 and CDR2: SGHNT, YENEEA. The CDR3 covers 12 residues. After removal of 5 bases from V and 7 bases from J, the junction contained 5 bases not matched to a gene. Written as DNA, the CDR3 is TGTGCCAGCAGCCCCGGGGAGGGGGAGCAGTACTTC. Amino acids: CASSPGEGEQYF.

The genes are TRBV19 and TRBJ1-4, with D perhaps matching TRBD1 (5 bases). Per germline, CDR1 LNHDA and CDR2 SQIVND (reference sequence). Trimming removed 5 bases from V and 6 bases from J, with 10 bases in between. CDR3 length: 13 amino acids. The CDR3 coding sequence is TGTGCCAGTAGTCTTGGCAGGGATGAAAAACTGTTTTTT. As protein: CASSLGRDEKLFF.

The rearrangement links TRBV7-9 to TRBJ1-1, with 9 bases that match TRBD1. Unmatched junction bases numbered 6, after V lost 3 bases and J lost 10 bases. Germline V lookup: CDR1 SEHNR, CDR2 FQNEAQ (reference sequence). The CDR3 has 13 residues. CDR3 bases: TGTGCCAGCAGCTTGGGACAGGGAGTACGAGCTTTCTTT. Its protein is CASSLGQGVRAFF.

The chain recombines TRBV6-5 with TRBJ1-2; a possible D gene is TRBD1 (6 bases). Germline CDR1 and CDR2: MNHEY and SVGAGI. Trimming took off 6 bases at V and 7 bases at J, with 15 bases between the two ends. CDR3 length: 13 amino acids. CDR3 sequence: CASRGAGAGGYTF. The CDR3 DNA follows: TGTGCCAGCAGGGGGGCAGGGGCAGGTGGCTACACCTTC.

J is TRBJ2-1 and V is TRBV7-6; TRBD1 might be the D (6 bases). Germline values: CDR1 SGHVS, CDR2 FNYEAQ. Trimming stripped 0 bases from V and 5 bases from J, with 14 bases between. The CDR3 totals 16 residues. This CDR3 reads CASSLARAGAHNEQFF. The CDR3 nucleotides read TGTGCCAGCAGCTTAGCGCGGGCAGGGGCCCACAATGAGCAGTTCTTC. Based on the CDR3 plus reference TRBV7-6 and TRBJ2-1, the full variable domain is GAGVSQSPRYKVTKRGQDVALRCDPISGHVSLYWYRQALGQGPEFLTYFNYEAQQDKSGLPNDRFSAERPEGSISTLTIQRTEQRDSAMYRCASSLARAGAHNEQFFGPGTRLTVL.

This chain joins TRBV9 and TRBJ1-3; D is unresolved. Per germline, CDR1 SGDLS and CDR2 YYNGEE. The CDR3 sequence is 15 residues long. The V and J ends lost 2 bases and 0 bases respectively, with 9 bases between them. DNA of the CDR3: TGTGCCAGCAGCGTGGGCAGTTACTCTGGAAACACCATATATTTT. It encodes CASSVGSYSGNTIYF.

This chain connects TRBV2 to TRBJ1-3; perhaps TRBD1 as D (5 bases). Germline-derived CDR1 and CDR2 are SNHLY and FYNNEI. The CDR3 runs 17 residues. Trimming left V 0 bases short and J 2 bases short, with 14 bases between. The CDR3 loop reads CASSEASEWTPGNTIYF. DNA of the CDR3: TGTGCCAGCAGTGAAGCCTCGGAGTGGACACCTGGAAACACCATATATTTT.

V and J are TRBV18 and TRBJ1-1; 8 bases agree with TRBD1. The CDR3 covers 12 residues. J gave up 6 bases and V 6 bases, and 3 bases lay outside the gene matches. Germline assignment: CDR1 KGHSH and CDR2 LQKENI. The CDR3 is CASSGQGAEAFF. The CDR3 DNA reads as TGTGCCAGCTCCGGACAGGGCGCTGAAGCTTTCTTT. Drawing the rest from reference TRBV18 and TRBJ1-1, the complete variable domain is NAGVMQNPRHLVRRRGQEARLRCSPMKGHSHVYWYRQLPEEGLKFMVYLQKENIIDESGMPKERFSAEFPKEGPSILRIQQVVRGDSAAYFCASSGQGAEAFFGQGTRLTVV.

The chain has TRBV28 and TRBJ1-5; no definite D call. V gave up 3 bases and J gave up 5 bases, with 5 bases separating them. CDR1 is MDHEN and CDR2 is SYDVKM in the germline V gene. The CDR3 runs to 12 residues. CDR3 loop: CASSFRDQPQHF. The CDR3 DNA sequence: TGTGCCAGCAGTTTTCGGGATCAGCCCCAGCATTTT.

This clone was seen a few times. V gene TRBV9 combines with J gene TRBJ1-3; D possibly corresponds to TRBD1 (6 bases). CDR1 is SGDLS, CDR2 YYNGEE, per germline. Trimming left V 0 bases short and J 0 bases short, with 10 bases between. This CDR3 is 16 amino acids long. CDR3 nucleotide sequence: TGTGCCAGCAGCGTAGGATTAGGGGGCTCTGGAAACACCATATATTTT. Its protein product is CASSVGLGGSGNTIYF.

This chain links TRBV27 with TRBJ2-7; no definite D call. The CDR3 has 13 amino acids. The ends were cut back, 3 bases at V and 0 bases at J, with 6 bases in the middle. The germline gives CDR1 MNHEY, CDR2 SMNVEV (reference sequence). The CDR3: CASSLAPSYEQYF. The CDR3 region has the DNA TGTGCCAGCAGTTTGGCCCCCTCCTACGAGCAGTACTTC.

The rearrangement uses TRBV14 and TRBJ2-3; D is possibly TRBD1 (5 bases). In germline, CDR1 is SGHDN, CDR2 FVKESK. This CDR3 region has 15 residues. Trimming took off 1 base at V and 7 bases at J, with 15 bases between the two ends. The CDR3 loop is CASSQGEGVKNTQYF. The DNA of the CDR3 is TGTGCCAGCAGCCAAGGGGAAGGGGTAAAAAATACGCAGTATTTT.

The chain carries TRBV27 and TRBJ2-3; D gene uncertain. V lost 5 bases and J lost 5, with 8 bases in between. Germline V lookup: CDR1 MNHEY, CDR2 SMNVEV (reference sequence). CDR3 size: 12 residues. The CDR3 nucleotides are TGTGCCAGCAGTACTCTTTTAGATACGCAGTATTTT. Amino acid sequence: CASSTLLDTQYF.

The V call is TRBV4-2, the J call TRBJ1-1; D is undetermined. Germline-derived CDR1 and CDR2 are LGHNA and YNFKEQ. The V end lost 2 bases, the J end lost 0 bases, and 10 bases lay between the germline ends. This CDR3 spans 15 amino acids. The CDR3 loop reads CASSQRAPLNTEAFF. CDR3 bases: TGTGCCAGCAGCCAAAGAGCGCCGCTGAACACTGAAGCTTTCTTT.

This chain connects TRBV7-3 to TRBJ2-4, with 10 bases lining up with TRBD2. Germline CDR1 SGHTA, CDR2 FQGTGA. This CDR3 spans 16 amino acids. V was pared by 6 bases and J by 1 base, with 6 bases of the junction left unmatched. CDR3 sequence reads: CASSPGLAEAKNIQYF. The CDR3 nucleotides read TGTGCCAGCAGTCCTGGACTAGCGGAGGCCAAAAACATTCAGTACTTC. The full variable domain, in which reference TRBV7-3 and TRBJ2-4 provide the parts outside the CDR3, is GAGVSQTPSNKVTEKGKYVELRCDPISGHTALYWYRQSLGQGPEFLIYFQGTGAADDSGLPNDRFFAVRPEGSVSTLKIQRTERGDSAVYLCASSPGLAEAKNIQYFGAGTRLSVL.

The V call is TRBV19, the J call TRBJ2-5, with 7 bases identical to TRBD1. The germline V gene has CDR1 LNHDA and CDR2 SQIVND (reference sequence). Trimming took 4 bases from V and 2 from J; bases not matched to a gene: 10. The CDR3 spans 16 residues. CDR3 in DNA: TGTGCCAGTAGTACCTACCTCCGGGACAGACAAGAGACCCAGTACTTC. This sequence encodes CASSTYLRDRQETQYF.

The chain employs TRBV5-8 and TRBJ2-2, with 8 nucleotides matching TRBD1. Germline CDR1 reads SGHTS; CDR2 reads YDEGEE. With 4 bases clipped from V and 7 bases from J, the junction kept 6 bases outside the gene matches. The CDR3 extends over 14 amino acids. The CDR3 DNA sequence: TGTGCCAGCAGCCTCAGGGGGCTAGGCGGGGAGCTGTTTTTT. It is translated as CASSLRGLGGELFF.

The V gene is TRBV15, the J gene TRBJ2-5, with 14 nucleotides matching TRBD2. Germline-derived CDR1 and CDR2 are LNHNV and YYDKDF (reference sequence). This CDR3 is built from 18 residues. With 5 bases clipped from V and 5 bases from J, the junction kept 13 bases outside the gene matches. CDR3 DNA: TGTGCCACCAGCGGGGGGGGGACTAGCGGGAGAGGGTCGGAGACCCAGTACTTC. Amino acid sequence: CATSGGGTSGRGSETQYF.

DNA of the CDR3: TGTGCCAGTAGTACCCGGGACAGGGTAGGTGGCTACACCTTC. The encoded protein is CASSTRDRVGGYTF. V is TRBV19 and J is TRBJ1-2, with TRBD1 matching over 9 bases. Per germline, CDR1 LNHDA and CDR2 SQIVND (reference sequence). The CDR3 extends over 14 amino acids. With 4 bases clipped from V and 7 bases from J, the junction kept 7 bases outside the gene matches. Combining the CDR3 with reference TRBV19 and TRBJ1-2 gives the whole variable domain DGGITQSPKYLFRKEGQNVTLSCEQNLNHDAMYWYRQDPGQGLRLIYYSQIVNDFQKGDIAEGYSVSREKKESFPLTVTSAQKNPTAFYLCASSTRDRVGGYTFGSGTRLTVV.

This sequence joins TRBV5-1 and TRBJ2-3, with 8 bases that match TRBD2. The germline CDR1 and CDR2 sequences are SGHRS and YFSETQ. The V gene end was trimmed by 5 bases and the J gene end by 4 bases; junction bases not matched to a gene: 12. The CDR3 contains 16 residues. DNA for the CDR3: TGCGCCAGCAGTTTCTATAGCGGGGCTGTTGCAGATACGCAGTATTTT. Translated, it gives CASSFYSGAVADTQYF.

The rearrangement links TRBV6-5 to TRBJ2-1, with 8 bases identical to TRBD1. This CDR3 is 16 amino acids long. Unmatched junction bases numbered 7, after V lost 4 bases and J lost 2 bases. Germline-derived CDR1 and CDR2 are MNHEY and SVGAGI. For the CDR3, the DNA is TGTGCCAGCAGTTTCTCCGAGACAGGGGCCTACAATGAGCAGTTCTTC. It translates to CASSFSETGAYNEQFF.

This clone showed up just once. The gene calls are TRBV11-3 and TRBJ2-2, with a weak D call TRBD2 (6 bases). Deletions cut 5 bases from V and 1 base from J, with 11 bases between. This CDR3 is 15 amino acids long. Germline V gives CDR1 SGHNT, CDR2 YENEEA. The CDR3 DNA follows: TGTGCCAGCAGCCAAACGGGGGAGAACACCGGGGAGCTGTTTTTT. Protein: CASSQTGENTGELFF.

Note on this clone: Mismatch with germline at one junction end may stem from a read error. This chain connects TRBV7-9 to TRBJ2-7; TRBD1 agrees at 10 bases. The length of the CDR3 is 15 residues. Germline V gives CDR1 SEHNR, CDR2 FQNEAQ (reference sequence). CDR3 coding DNA: TGTTCCAGCAGCTTTGCGGGACAGGGGCTTTACGAGCAGTACTTC. Translating it yields CSSSFAGQGLYEQYF.

V gene TRBV11-1 combines with J gene TRBJ1-1; D gene unclear. CDR1 and CDR2 (germline): SGHAT, FQDESV (reference sequence). Trimming shortened V by 5 bases and J by 3 bases, and 13 bases separated the two germline ends. The CDR3 extends over 14 amino acids. The CDR3 here is CASSKDGVYTEAFF. In DNA form, the CDR3 reads TGTGCCAGCAGCAAAGACGGGGTATACACTGAAGCTTTCTTT. Drawing the rest from reference TRBV11-1 and TRBJ1-1, the complete variable domain is EAEVAQSPRYKITEKSQAVAFWCDPISGHATLYWYRQILGQGPELLVQFQDESVVDDSQLPKDRFSAERLKGVDSTLKIQPAELGDSAMYLCASSKDGVYTEAFFGQGTRLTVV.

The V call is TRBV2, the J call TRBJ1-5, with a tentative D call TRBD1 (6 bases). Germline lookup yields CDR1 SNHLY and CDR2 FYNNEI. The CDR3 contains 15 residues. V was clipped by 4 bases and J by 3 bases, with 13 bases between them. CDR3 in amino acids: CASSVPGTPNQPQHF. The CDR3 nucleotides are TGTGCCAGCAGTGTCCCCGGGACACCCAATCAGCCCCAGCATTTT.